The 22 T cell receptor beta chains listed next were all sequenced from one sample in a study of cytomegalovirus exposure and HLA in healthy donors. Primers for the PCR totalled 60 Vbeta and 13 Jbeta. Using immunoSEQ multiplex PCR, the repertoire was profiled, and TCRdb retains in-frame clones only, with some absent. The sample holds 140,000 to 150,000 clones, just under 85% seen once. Sequenced input: PBMCs. These receptors came from a woman aged 60-75 years in good health and CMV-seropositive.

The chain carries TRBV9 and TRBJ2-2; D is unclear. CDR3 length: 12 amino acids. Between the trimmed V and J ends, which lost 1 base and 7 bases, there was a span of 5 bases. Germline V gene sequence: CDR1 SGDLS, CDR2 YYNGEE. In DNA form, the CDR3 reads TGTGCCAGCAGCGTACACGGCGGGGAGCTGTTTTTT. Its translation: CASSVHGGELFF. Full variable domain (missing parts from reference TRBV9 and TRBJ2-2): DSGVTQTPKHLITATGQRVTLRCSPRSGDLSVYWYQQSLDQGLQFLIQYYNGEERAKGNILERFSAQQFPDLHSELNLSSLELGDSALYFCASSVHGGELFFGEGSRLTVL.

This chain connects TRBV7-2 to TRBJ2-7, with TRBD2 identical over 8 bases. This CDR3 contains 15 residues. Germline loops: CDR1 SGHTA, CDR2 FQGNSA. Trimming at V came to 1 base and at J to 3 bases, leaving 5 bases not matched to a gene. CDR3 DNA sequence: TGTGCCAGCAGCTTAGGGACGGGAGGGGGCTACGAGCAGTACTTC. Its protein is CASSLGTGGGYEQYF.

The chain couples TRBV11-3 to TRBJ2-7; 7 bases line up with TRBD2. In germline, CDR1 is SGHNT, CDR2 YENEEA. The length of the CDR3 is 14 residues. V dropped 3 bases and J dropped 4; count of bases not matched to a gene: 6. CDR3 DNA: TGTGCCAGCAGCTTGGGAGGGCTAGAATACGAGCAGTACTTC. Translation gives CASSLGGLEYEQYF. Drawing the rest from reference TRBV11-3 and TRBJ2-7, the complete variable domain is EAGVVQSPRYKIIEKKQPVAFWCNPISGHNTLYWYLQNLGQGPELLIRYENEEAVDDSQLPKDRFSAERLKGVDSTLKIQPAELGDSAVYLCASSLGGLEYEQYFGPGTRLTVT.

Concerning this clone itself: Other DNA sequences in this specimen translate into the identical CDR3. The V and J genes are TRBV5-1 and TRBJ2-5; 7 bases align to TRBD1. The V and J ends lost 4 bases and 3 bases, in that order; junction bases with no gene match: 3. CDR1 is SGHRS and CDR2 is YFSETQ in the germline V gene. The CDR3 is 13 residues long. The CDR3 loop is CASSLGTEETQYF. CDR3 nucleotides: TGCGCCAGCAGCCTGGGGACAGAAGAGACCCAGTACTTC.

The V call is TRBV7-2, the J call TRBJ2-7; TRBD2 aligns across 9 bases. Germline CDR1 is SGHTA and CDR2 is FQGNSA. This CDR3 has 15 amino acids. The V and J ends lost 1 base and 4 bases, in that order; junction bases with no gene match: 5. In DNA form, the CDR3 reads TGTGCCAGCAGCTTAGAAGCGGGAGGATGGTACGAGCAGTACTTC. Amino acid sequence: CASSLEAGGWYEQYF.

This clone was recorded only once. The V and J genes are TRBV28 and TRBJ2-7, with 10 bases aligning to TRBD2. The trim removed 8 bases at V and 0 bases at J, leaving 7 bases unmatched. Germline V gene sequence: CDR1 MDHEN, CDR2 SYDVKM. The CDR3 covers 15 residues. This CDR3 is CASGLTSGFSYEQYF. The CDR3 DNA follows: TGTGCCAGCGGACTGACTAGCGGGTTCTCCTACGAGCAGTACTTC.

This sequence joins TRBV9 and TRBJ1-1; 7 bases align to TRBD1. Per the germline V gene, CDR1 is SGDLS and CDR2 is YYNGEE. V lost 0 bases to trimming and J lost 2 bases; unmatched junction nucleotides: 4. The CDR3 covers 15 residues. In DNA form, the CDR3 reads TGTGCCAGCAGCGTAGGATACAGGGGAAACACTGAAGCTTTCTTT. Translated, it gives CASSVGYRGNTEAFF.

The V gene is TRBV5-1, the J gene TRBJ2-5, with a possible D match to TRBD1 (5 bases). V was cut by 0 bases and J by 6 bases, with 15 bases left in between. The length of the CDR3 is 15 residues. Germline V gene sequence: CDR1 SGHRS, CDR2 YFSETQ. The CDR3 loop reads CASSLGWPGLQTQYF. The CDR3 bases are TGCGCCAGCAGCTTGGGGTGGCCAGGGTTACAGACCCAGTACTTC. Full variable domain (rest looked up from reference TRBV5-1 and TRBJ2-5): KAGVTQTPRYLIKTRGQQVTLSCSPISGHRSVSWYQQTPGQGLQFLFEYFSETQRNKGNFPGRFSGRQFSNSRSEMNVSTLELGDSALYLCASSLGWPGLQTQYFGPGTRLLVL.

This chain joins TRBV5-6 and TRBJ2-7, with 12 bases fitting TRBD2. J gave up 5 bases and V 2 bases, and 8 bases lay outside the gene matches. In germline, CDR1 is SGHDT, CDR2 YYEEEE. This CDR3 comprises 16 residues. CDR3: CASSFRNLAGGNEQYF. The CDR3 coding sequence is TGTGCCAGCAGCTTCCGAAACCTAGCGGGAGGGAACGAGCAGTACTTC.

There are a few counts of this clone. Sequence at one end of the junction differs from germline and may be a read error. The V and J genes are TRBV7-7 and TRBJ2-5; a possible D gene is TRBD1 (5 bases). CDR3 length: 15 residues. Germline values: CDR1 SSHAT, CDR2 FNYEAQ (reference sequence). CDR3 sequence reads: CASSQGQGYQETQYF. CDR3 in DNA: TGTGCTAGCAGCCAAGGTCAGGGATACCAAGAGACCCAGTACTTC.

This rearrangement joins TRBV28 to TRBJ1-5, with a weak D call TRBD1 (6 bases). The V gene's germline CDR1 is MDHEN and CDR2 SYDVKM. The CDR3 sequence is 16 residues long. The V end lost 3 bases, the J end lost 6 bases, and 18 bases lay between the germline ends. The CDR3 sequence: CASSLFTLRGGQPQHF. The CDR3 nucleotides are TGTGCCAGCAGTTTGTTTACCCTCAGGGGCGGTCAGCCCCAGCATTTT.

This clone was counted a single time. The chain is built from TRBV14 and TRBJ2-1; the D gene is possibly TRBD1 (5 bases). V dropped 4 bases and J dropped 10 bases, with 11 bases sitting between them. Germline V gives CDR1 SGHDN, CDR2 FVKESK. The CDR3 contains 12 residues. Written as DNA, the CDR3 is TGTGCCAGCAGCCTTTATAGGGGCGAGCAGTTCTTC. This codes for CASSLYRGEQFF.

This clone was seen only once. The chain carries TRBV9 and TRBJ2-7, with 7 bases matching TRBD2. Germline CDR1 is SGDLS and CDR2 is YYNGEE. J lost 3 bases, V lost 0 bases, and 6 bases had no gene match. The CDR3 has 15 amino acids. CDR3 loop: CASSVAREGLYEQYF. CDR3 in DNA: TGTGCCAGCAGCGTAGCAAGGGAGGGCCTCTACGAGCAGTACTTC.

This chain links TRBV18 with TRBJ2-2, with TRBD2 identical over 7 bases. Germline lookup yields CDR1 KGHSH and CDR2 LQKENI. The CDR3 length is 18 residues. V trimming: 1 base; J trimming: 0 bases; junction bases outside the gene matches: 8. The DNA for the CDR3 is TGTGCCAGCTCACCACGGCCCTCCAGCGGGGCGAACACCGGGGAGCTGTTTTTT. This sequence encodes CASSPRPSSGANTGELFF.

CDR3 DNA: TGCAGCGTTGAAGAAGGGGGCTACGAGCAGTACTTC. This gives the protein CSVEEGGYEQYF. V and J are TRBV29-1 and TRBJ2-7; tentatively, D is TRBD1 (6 bases). The CDR3 contains 12 residues. CDR1 is SQVTM and CDR2 is ANQGSEA in the germline V gene. V lost 0 bases, J lost 3 bases, and 6 bases lay in between.

This clone was seen just once. V usage is TRBV6-1 and J usage is TRBJ2-3; 11 bases agree with TRBD2. V lost 0 bases, J lost 7 bases, and 12 bases stayed unmatched. Per the germline V gene, CDR1 is MNHNS and CDR2 is SASEGT. The CDR3 totals 18 residues. The CDR3 region has the DNA TGTGCCAGCAGTGAAGCGCTTCGTAGCGGGAGGGCCTTAAATACGCAGTATTTT. Translating it yields CASSEALRSGRALNTQYF.

The V and J genes are TRBV5-1 and TRBJ2-7, with TRBD2 matching 7 bases. Germline loops: CDR1 SGHRS, CDR2 YFSETQ. The length of the CDR3 is 14 residues. With 2 bases clipped from V and 5 bases from J, the junction kept 7 bases outside the gene matches. CDR3 sequence: CASSLNGGRNEQYF. The CDR3 DNA follows: TGCGCCAGCAGCTTAAATGGCGGGAGAAACGAGCAGTACTTC.

V usage is TRBV15 and J usage is TRBJ2-5; TRBD2 might be the D (5 bases). Germline lookup yields CDR1 LNHNV and CDR2 YYDKDF (reference sequence). Trimming removed 7 bases at V and 4 bases at J, with 16 bases between. This CDR3 is built from 14 residues. CDR3 residues: CATTPGLGVETQYF. The CDR3 bases are TGTGCCACCACCCCAGGACTGGGCGTAGAGACCCAGTACTTC.

The chain uses TRBV30 and TRBJ1-4; TRBD1 is a possible D gene (6 bases). This CDR3 contains 14 residues. Looked up from germline, CDR1 is GTSNPN and CDR2 is SVGIG (reference sequence). V shed 3 bases and J shed 8 bases, with 16 bases lying between them. The CDR3 loop is CAWSPGQFQEKLFF. DNA of the CDR3: TGTGCCTGGAGCCCCGGACAGTTTCAAGAAAAACTGTTTTTT.

V usage is TRBV11-2 and J usage is TRBJ2-3; D is perhaps TRBD1 (6 bases). The germline gives CDR1 SGHAT, CDR2 FQNNGV. Trimming stripped 6 bases from V and 5 bases from J, with 9 bases between. This CDR3 is 12 amino acids long. The CDR3 here is CASRLQGDTQYF. CDR3 in DNA: TGTGCCAGCAGACTACAGGGAGATACGCAGTATTTT.

The genes are TRBV7-9 and TRBJ1-1; 7 positions match TRBD1. Germline CDR1 reads SEHNR; CDR2 reads FQNEAQ (reference sequence). V was pared by 5 bases and J by 4 bases, with 7 bases of the junction left unmatched. This CDR3 is 14 amino acids long. CDR3 DNA sequence: TGTGCCAGCAGCCCGACAGGGTTTTTCACTGAAGCTTTCTTT. Its translation is CASSPTGFFTEAFF.

J is TRBJ1-1 and V is TRBV12-5; D remains unclear. CDR1 and CDR2 (germline): LGHNT, FRNRAP. Trimming cost V 6 bases and J 4 bases, with 12 bases left between them. The CDR3 is made up of 13 amino acids. The CDR3 DNA reads TGTGCTAGTGGCCCCGATCACGGCACTGAAGCTTTCTTT. Translated, it gives CASGPDHGTEAFF.